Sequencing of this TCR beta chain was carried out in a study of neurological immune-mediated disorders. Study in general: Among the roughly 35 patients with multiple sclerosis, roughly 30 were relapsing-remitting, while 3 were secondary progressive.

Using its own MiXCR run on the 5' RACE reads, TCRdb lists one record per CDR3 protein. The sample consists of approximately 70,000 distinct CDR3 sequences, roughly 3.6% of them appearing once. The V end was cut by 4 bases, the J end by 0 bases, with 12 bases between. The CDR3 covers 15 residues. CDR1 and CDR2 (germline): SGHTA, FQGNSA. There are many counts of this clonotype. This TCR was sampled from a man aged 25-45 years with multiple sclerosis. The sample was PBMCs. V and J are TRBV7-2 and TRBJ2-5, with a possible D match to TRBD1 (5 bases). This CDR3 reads CASSSTVLNQETQYF. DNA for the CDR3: TGTGCCAGCAGCTCGACAGTCTTGAACCAAGAGACCCAGTACTTC.